These T cell receptor beta chains were read from a single sample in a study of blood T cell repertoires in COVID-19. Generated by immunoSEQ multiplex PCR, the TCRdb table keeps only in-frame clones and is missing some. The table has 50,000 to 55,000 clones, 75% to 90% seen once. The specimen was peripheral blood. The receptors here all came from a man aged 60 to 75 with acute or convalescent COVID-19. Both conserved end residues are part of each CDR3. A D gene is named only where the DNA matches it firmly. The listing skips clone size in some rows; elsewhere it reads once, few, many or a size class.

v_gene: TRBV27
j_gene: TRBJ2-2
d_gene: TRBD2
abundance: -
CDR3aa: CASRSERGLTGELFF
CDR3nt: TGTGCCAGCAGGTCAGAGCGGGGCCTCACCGGGGAGCTGTTTTTT

v_gene: TRBV24-1
j_gene: TRBJ2-3
d_gene: TRBD2
abundance: -
CDR3aa: CATSETSGRDTQYF
CDR3nt: TGTGCCACCAGTGAGACTAGCGGGAGGGATACGCAGTATTTT

v_gene: TRBV6-1
j_gene: TRBJ1-5
d_gene: -
abundance: -
CDR3aa: CASSESPRGGNQPQHF
CDR3nt: TGTGCCAGCAGTGAAAGCCCCAGGGGCGGCAATCAGCCCCAGCATTTT

v_gene: TRBV28
j_gene: TRBJ2-3
d_gene: TRBD2
abundance: -
CDR3aa: CASTLGGAMDTQYF
CDR3nt: TGTGCCAGCACCCTGGGAGGGGCTATGGATACGCAGTATTTT

v_gene: TRBV29-1
j_gene: TRBJ2-1
d_gene: TRBD2
abundance: -
CDR3aa: CSVVAGGWVNEQFF
CDR3nt: TGCAGCGTTGTAGCGGGAGGGTGGGTCAATGAGCAGTTCTTC

v_gene: TRBV29-1
j_gene: TRBJ1-3
d_gene: -
abundance: once
CDR3aa: CSASEGVPINTIYF
CDR3nt: TGCAGCGCGTCCGAAGGGGTGCCGATAAACACCATATATTTT

v_gene: TRBV6-5
j_gene: TRBJ1-1
d_gene: -
abundance: -
CDR3aa: CASSYSPGHPEAFF
CDR3nt: TGTGCCAGCAGTTACTCTCCGGGACACCCTGAAGCTTTCTTT

v_gene: TRBV9
j_gene: TRBJ1-2
d_gene: -
abundance: -
CDR3aa: CASSVSPVEGGYTF
CDR3nt: TGTGCCAGCAGCGTATCCCCGGTCGAGGGTGGCTACACCTTC

v_gene: TRBV10-3
j_gene: TRBJ1-1
d_gene: TRBD1
abundance: -
CDR3aa: CAISAGQGGSEAFF
CDR3nt: TGTGCCATCAGTGCGGGACAGGGAGGGTCTGAAGCTTTCTTT

v_gene: TRBV18
j_gene: TRBJ1-1
d_gene: -
abundance: -
CDR3aa: CASSLGPGEAFF
CDR3nt: TGTGCCAGCTCACTTGGCCCAGGTGAAGCTTTCTTT

v_gene: TRBV6-5
j_gene: TRBJ1-5
d_gene: TRBD1
abundance: -
CDR3aa: CASTFYRGQPQHF
CDR3nt: TGTGCCAGCACGTTCTACAGGGGTCAGCCCCAGCATTTT

v_gene: TRBV27
j_gene: TRBJ1-1
d_gene: TRBD1
abundance: -
CDR3aa: CASVGPGGKSEAFF
CDR3nt: TGTGCCAGCGTTGGACCAGGGGGCAAATCTGAAGCTTTCTTT

v_gene: TRBV7-2
j_gene: TRBJ1-2
d_gene: -
abundance: -
CDR3aa: CASSLASNLFGGEGYTF
CDR3nt: TGTGCCAGCAGCTTAGCCTCTAATTTATTTGGCGGCGAGGGCTACACCTTC